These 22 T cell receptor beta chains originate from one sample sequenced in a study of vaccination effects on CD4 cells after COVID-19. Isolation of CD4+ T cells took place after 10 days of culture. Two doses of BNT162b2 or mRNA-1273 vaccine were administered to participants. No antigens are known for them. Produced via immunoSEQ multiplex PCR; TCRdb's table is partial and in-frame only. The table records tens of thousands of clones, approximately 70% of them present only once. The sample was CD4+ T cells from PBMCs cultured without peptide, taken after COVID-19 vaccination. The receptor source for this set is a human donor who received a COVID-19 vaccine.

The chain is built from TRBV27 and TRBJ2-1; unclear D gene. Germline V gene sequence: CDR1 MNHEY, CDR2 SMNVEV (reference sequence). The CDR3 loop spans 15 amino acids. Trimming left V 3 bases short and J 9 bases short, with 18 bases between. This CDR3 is CASSFDPKNSGEQFF. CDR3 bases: TGTGCCAGCAGTTTTGACCCAAAGAATTCTGGTGAGCAGTTCTTC.

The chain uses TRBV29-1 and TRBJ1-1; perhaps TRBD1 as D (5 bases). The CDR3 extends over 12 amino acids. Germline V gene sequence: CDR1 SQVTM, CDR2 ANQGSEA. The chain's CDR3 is CTTRGVGTEAFF. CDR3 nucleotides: TGCACGACTCGGGGGGTCGGCACTGAAGCTTTCTTT.

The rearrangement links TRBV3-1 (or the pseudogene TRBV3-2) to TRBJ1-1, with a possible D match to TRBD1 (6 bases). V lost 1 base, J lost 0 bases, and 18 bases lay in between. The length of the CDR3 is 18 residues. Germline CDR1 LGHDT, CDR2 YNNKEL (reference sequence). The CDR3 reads CASSQVIPETGMNTEAFF. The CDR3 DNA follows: TGTGCCAGCAGCCAAGTGATCCCGGAGACAGGAATGAACACTGAAGCTTTCTTT.

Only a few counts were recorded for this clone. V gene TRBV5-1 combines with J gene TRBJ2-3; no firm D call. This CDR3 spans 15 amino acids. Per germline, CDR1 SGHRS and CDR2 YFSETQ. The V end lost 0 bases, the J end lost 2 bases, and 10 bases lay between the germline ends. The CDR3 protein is CASSLVGRSTDTQYF. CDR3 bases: TGCGCCAGCAGCTTGGTAGGCAGATCCACAGATACGCAGTATTTT.

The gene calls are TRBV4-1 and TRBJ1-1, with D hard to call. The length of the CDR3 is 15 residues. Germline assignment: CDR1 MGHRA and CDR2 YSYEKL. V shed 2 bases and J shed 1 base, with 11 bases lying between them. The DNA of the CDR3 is TGCGCCAGCAGCCAAATCGGACGGGCGAACACTGAAGCTTTCTTT. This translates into CASSQIGRANTEAFF.

This chain's CDR3 is CASSSRGQGGEKLFF. For the CDR3, the DNA is TGTGCCAGCAGTTCGAGGGGACAGGGAGGAGAAAAACTGTTTTTT. The chain recombines TRBV6-5 with TRBJ1-4; TRBD1 agrees at 9 bases. This CDR3 is built from 15 residues. From germline, CDR1 is MNHEY and CDR2 SVGAGI. The trim removed 4 bases at V and 8 bases at J, leaving 8 bases unmatched.

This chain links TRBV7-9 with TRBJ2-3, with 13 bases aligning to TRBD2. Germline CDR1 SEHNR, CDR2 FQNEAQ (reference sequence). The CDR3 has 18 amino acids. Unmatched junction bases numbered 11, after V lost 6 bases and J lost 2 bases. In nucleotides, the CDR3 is TGTGCCAGCAGTACAGGACTAGCGGGGGCCATTTACACAGATACGCAGTATTTT. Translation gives CASSTGLAGAIYTDTQYF.

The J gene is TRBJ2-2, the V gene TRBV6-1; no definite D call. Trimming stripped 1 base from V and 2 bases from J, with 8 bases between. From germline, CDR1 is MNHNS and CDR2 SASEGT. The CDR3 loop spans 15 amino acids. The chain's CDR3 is CASSEGTVNTGELFF. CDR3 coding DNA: TGTGCCAGCAGTGAAGGGACGGTTAACACCGGGGAGCTGTTTTTT.

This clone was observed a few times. Here the CDR3 DNA reads TGTGCCTGGAGCGTGGGACCCCCTCGGAATCAGCCCCAGCATTTT. This encodes CAWSVGPPRNQPQHF. The rearrangement links TRBV30 to TRBJ1-5; a weak D match, TRBD1 (5 bases). The CDR3 contains 15 residues. V was shortened by 3 bases and J by 4 bases, with 16 bases between the two germline ends. CDR1 is GTSNPN and CDR2 is SVGIG in the germline V gene (reference sequence).

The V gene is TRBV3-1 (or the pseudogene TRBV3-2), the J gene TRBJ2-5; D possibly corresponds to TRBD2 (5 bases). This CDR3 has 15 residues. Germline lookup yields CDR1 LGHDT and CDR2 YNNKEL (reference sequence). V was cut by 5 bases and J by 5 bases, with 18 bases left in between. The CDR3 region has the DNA TGTGCCAGCAGCTACGGACTGAAAGGGTTGGAGACCCAGTACTTC. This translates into CASSYGLKGLETQYF.

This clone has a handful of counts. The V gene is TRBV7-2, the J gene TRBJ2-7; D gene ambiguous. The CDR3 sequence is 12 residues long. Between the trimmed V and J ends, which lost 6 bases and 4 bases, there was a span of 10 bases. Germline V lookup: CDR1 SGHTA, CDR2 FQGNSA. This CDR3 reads CASRGSPYEQYF. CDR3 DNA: TGTGCCAGCAGGGGAAGCCCTTACGAGCAGTACTTC. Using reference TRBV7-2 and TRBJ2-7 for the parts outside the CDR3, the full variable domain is GAGVSQSPSNKVTEKGKDVELRCDPISGHTALYWYRQSLGQGLEFLIYFQGNSAPDKSGLPSDRFSAERTGGSVSTLTIQRTQQEDSAVYLCASRGSPYEQYFGPGTRLTVT.

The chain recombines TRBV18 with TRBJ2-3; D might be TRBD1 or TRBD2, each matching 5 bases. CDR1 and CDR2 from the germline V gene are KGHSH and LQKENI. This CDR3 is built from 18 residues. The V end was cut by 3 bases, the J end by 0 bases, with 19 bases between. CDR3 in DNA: TGTGCCAGCTCACCGGTCTCGGGACGGCTATTAAGCACAGATACGCAGTATTTT. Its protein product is CASSPVSGRLLSTDTQYF.

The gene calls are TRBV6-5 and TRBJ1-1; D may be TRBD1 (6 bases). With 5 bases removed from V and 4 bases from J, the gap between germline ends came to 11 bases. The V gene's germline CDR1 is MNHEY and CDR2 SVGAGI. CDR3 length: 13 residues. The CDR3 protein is CASSPRGATEAFF. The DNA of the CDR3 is TGTGCCAGCAGTCCCAGGGGAGCCACTGAAGCTTTCTTT.

The CDR3, as DNA: TGTGCCACTGGACTAGAGGAGACCCAGTACTTC. The encoded protein is CATGLEETQYF. V is TRBV15 and J is TRBJ2-5; 7 nucleotides match TRBD2. The CDR3 consists of 11 residues. The germline gives CDR1 LNHNV, CDR2 YYDKDF (reference sequence). Unmatched junction bases numbered 3, after V lost 9 bases and J lost 5 bases.

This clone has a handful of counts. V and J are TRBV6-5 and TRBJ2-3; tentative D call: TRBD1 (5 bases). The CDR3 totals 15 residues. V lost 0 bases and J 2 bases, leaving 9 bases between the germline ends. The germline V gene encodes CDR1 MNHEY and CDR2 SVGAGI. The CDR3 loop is CASSYSLTVTDTQYF. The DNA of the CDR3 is TGTGCCAGCAGTTACTCACTGACAGTCACAGATACGCAGTATTTT.

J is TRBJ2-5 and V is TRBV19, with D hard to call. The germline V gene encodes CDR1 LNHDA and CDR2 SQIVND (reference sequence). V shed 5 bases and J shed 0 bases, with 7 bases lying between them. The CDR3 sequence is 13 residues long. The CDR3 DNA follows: TGTGCCAGTAGTCGGGCTTACCAAGAGACCCAGTACTTC. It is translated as CASSRAYQETQYF.

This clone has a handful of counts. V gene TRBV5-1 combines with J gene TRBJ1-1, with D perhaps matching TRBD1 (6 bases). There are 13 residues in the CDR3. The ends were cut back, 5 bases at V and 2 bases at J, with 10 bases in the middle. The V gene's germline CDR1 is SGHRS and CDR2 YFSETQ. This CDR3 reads CASRGQQNTEAFF. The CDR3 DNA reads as TGCGCCAGCAGAGGACAGCAAAACACTGAAGCTTTCTTT.

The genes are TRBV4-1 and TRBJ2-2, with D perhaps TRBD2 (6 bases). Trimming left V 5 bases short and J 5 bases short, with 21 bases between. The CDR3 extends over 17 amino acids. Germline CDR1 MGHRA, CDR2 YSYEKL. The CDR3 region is CASSLRLVTSRTGELFF. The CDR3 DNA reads TGCGCCAGCAGCTTACGACTAGTAACTTCACGTACCGGGGAGCTGTTTTTT.

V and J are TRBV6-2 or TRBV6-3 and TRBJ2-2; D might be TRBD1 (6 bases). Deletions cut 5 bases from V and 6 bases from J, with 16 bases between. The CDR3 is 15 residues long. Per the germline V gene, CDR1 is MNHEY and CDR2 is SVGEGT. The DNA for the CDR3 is TGTGCCAGCAGTCTACAGGGAGTTGGAGCCGGGGAGCTGTTTTTT. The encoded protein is CASSLQGVGAGELFF.

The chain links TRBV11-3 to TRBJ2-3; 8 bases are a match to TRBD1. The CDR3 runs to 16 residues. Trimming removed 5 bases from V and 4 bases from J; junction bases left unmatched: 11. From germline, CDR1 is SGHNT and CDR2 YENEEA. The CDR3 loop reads CASSRGDRGGSDTQYF. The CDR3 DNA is TGTGCCAGCAGCCGAGGAGACAGGGGCGGTTCAGATACGCAGTATTTT.

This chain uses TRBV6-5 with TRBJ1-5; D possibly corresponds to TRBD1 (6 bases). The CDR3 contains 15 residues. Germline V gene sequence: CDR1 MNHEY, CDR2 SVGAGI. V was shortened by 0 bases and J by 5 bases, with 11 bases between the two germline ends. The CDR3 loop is CASSYSKGEYQPQHF. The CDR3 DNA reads TGTGCCAGCAGTTACTCAAAGGGGGAGTATCAGCCCCAGCATTTT.

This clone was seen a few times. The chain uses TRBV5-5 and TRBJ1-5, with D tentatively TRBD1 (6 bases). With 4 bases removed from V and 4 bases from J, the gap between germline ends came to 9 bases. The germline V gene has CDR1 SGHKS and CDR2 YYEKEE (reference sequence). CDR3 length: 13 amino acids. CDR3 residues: CASSTGQNQPQHF. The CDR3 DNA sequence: TGTGCCAGCAGCACCGGACAGAATCAGCCCCAGCATTTT.